Given below is one T cell receptor beta chain in context. The data were obtained in a study of PD-1 blockade in classical Hodgkin lymphoma. Measured with immunoSEQ multiplex PCR; TCRdb has only the in-frame clones, and not every one. The data contain 57,000 or so clones, about 91% of them singletons. CDR3 size: 15 residues. Trimming took 3 bases from V and 2 from J; bases not matched to a gene: 2. CDR1 is KGHSH, CDR2 LQKENI, per germline. All patients relapsed after autologous stem cell transplantation, and brentuximab vedotin exposure varied. Best responses included complete response and partial response; otherwise, the best response was progressive disease.

The clonotype originates from a human donor with classical Hodgkin lymphoma. The chain has TRBV18 and TRBJ2-2; TRBD2 matches 8 bases. The sample was peripheral blood mononuclear cells (PBMCs), taken at baseline. CDR3 sequence: CASSPGLVNTGELFF. CDR3 DNA: TGTGCCAGCTCACCGGGACTAGTCAACACCGGGGAGCTGTTTTTT. Based on the CDR3 plus reference TRBV18 and TRBJ2-2, the full variable domain is NAGVMQNPRHLVRRRGQEARLRCSPMKGHSHVYWYRQLPEEGLKFMVYLQKENIIDESGMPKERFSAEFPKEGPSILRIQQVVRGDSAAYFCASSPGLVNTGELFFGEGSRLTVL.